The 25 T cell receptor beta chains listed next were all sequenced from one sample in a study of molecular identifiers for immune sequencing clone quantification. TCRdb re-derived calls from the PCR reads in MiXCR, one entry per CDR3 protein. The sample lists around 470,000 distinct CDR3 sequences, about a fifth seen once, with about 0.84% in the top ten. Sequences were obtained from naive CD8+ T cells from blood, with Jurkat cell RNA spiked in. Specified subset: FACS-sorted CD8+CD4-CCR7+CD45RA+ naive T cells. The receptors originated from a human donor in good health. Some libraries in this study had Jurkat cell RNA spiked in.

At least ten counts were recorded for this clonotype. The rearrangement joins TRBV6-5 to TRBJ2-7, with TRBD1 matching over 7 bases. The V gene's germline CDR1 is MNHEY and CDR2 SVGAGI. With V trimmed by 4 bases and J by 5 bases, 14 bases remained unmatched. CDR3 length: 16 residues. CDR3 in DNA: TGTGCCAGCAGTTTCTCCCGGGACAGACCTCTCGACGAGCAGTACTTC. It encodes CASSFSRDRPLDEQYF.

A note on this clonotype: One junction end does not reproduce the germline sequence, and a read error may be involved. This sequence joins TRBV7-9 and TRBJ2-1, with TRBD2 identical over 9 bases. This CDR3 region has 15 residues. Germline CDR1 SEHNR, CDR2 FQNEAQ (reference sequence). CDR3 nucleotide sequence: TGTGCCAGCAGCTTAGGTCTAGCGGGGTACAGTGAGCAGTTCTTC. Translating gives CASSLGLAGYSEQFF.

A note on this clonotype: A much larger clone differs from this one at a single base, so this may be a read error. The rearrangement joins TRBV20-1 to TRBJ2-3; D may be TRBD1 or TRBD2 (5 bases each). Germline lookup yields CDR1 DFQATT and CDR2 SNEGSKA (reference sequence). V was trimmed by 5 bases and J by 7 bases, leaving 19 bases between them. The CDR3 runs 14 residues. The CDR3 spells CSAGDPLGPNTQYF. As DNA, the CDR3 is TGCAGTGCTGGGGACCCTCTCGGGCCAAATACGCAGTATTTT.

Only a few counts were recorded for this clonotype. V gene TRBV12-3 or TRBV12-4 combines with J gene TRBJ2-1; 8 nucleotides align to TRBD2. V gave up 6 bases and J gave up 5 bases; unmatched junction bases: 6. This CDR3 spans 14 amino acids. CDR3 in amino acids: CASSSGTSNNEQFF. The CDR3 DNA follows: TGTGCCAGCAGCTCCGGGACTAGTAACAATGAGCAGTTCTTC.

The chain is built from TRBV7-2 and TRBJ2-1; 7 bases fit TRBD2. Unmatched junction bases numbered 8, after V lost 4 bases and J lost 2 bases. The germline gives CDR1 SGHTA, CDR2 FQGNSA. The length of the CDR3 is 16 residues. This CDR3 is CASSWPGGSTYNEQFF. The CDR3 DNA is TGTGCCAGCAGCTGGCCGGGGGGTTCGACCTACAATGAGCAGTTCTTC. Using reference TRBV7-2 and TRBJ2-1 for the parts outside the CDR3, the full variable domain is GAGVSQSPSNKVTEKGKDVELRCDPISGHTALYWYRQSLGQGLEFLIYFQGNSAPDKSGLPSDRFSAERTGGSVSTLTIQRTQQEDSAVYLCASSWPGGSTYNEQFFGPGTRLTVL.

V is TRBV10-2 and J is TRBJ2-3; D is unresolved. Germline CDR1 and CDR2: WSHSY and SAAADI. This CDR3 has 17 residues. The V and J ends lost 1 base and 0 bases respectively, with 14 bases between them. The CDR3 DNA reads TGCGCCAGCAGTGAGTTCGGGTGGCAGAGTAGCACAGATACGCAGTATTTT. Amino acid sequence: CASSEFGWQSSTDTQYF.

This clonotype was observed many times. The chain couples TRBV6-6 to TRBJ1-1, with TRBD1 as a possible D gene (5 bases). Per the germline V gene, CDR1 is MNHNY and CDR2 is SVGAGI (reference sequence). The V end was cut by 6 bases, the J end by 2 bases, with 10 bases between. This CDR3 has 13 amino acids. The CDR3 reads CASRLDINTEAFF. Written as DNA, the CDR3 is TGTGCCAGCAGACTGGACATTAACACTGAAGCTTTCTTT.

This clonotype has just a few counts. The gene calls are TRBV5-4 and TRBJ2-1, with 9 bases fitting TRBD2. Germline V gene sequence: CDR1 SGHNT, CDR2 YYREEE (reference sequence). V lost 4 bases and J lost 8; bases outside the gene matches: 7. This CDR3 has 14 amino acids. CDR3 in amino acids: CASSTGLAGHEQFF. Written as DNA, the CDR3 is TGTGCCAGCAGCACGGGACTAGCAGGCCATGAGCAGTTCTTC. Variable domain in full (rest from reference TRBV5-4 and TRBJ2-1): ETGVTQSPTHLIKTRGQQVTLRCSSQSGHNTVSWYQQALGQGPQFIFQYYREEENGRGNFPPRFSGLQFPNYSSELNVNALELDDSALYLCASSTGLAGHEQFFGPGTRLTVL.

This clonotype was observed once. V and J are TRBV12-3 or TRBV12-4 and TRBJ2-7; 9 bases are shared with TRBD2. This CDR3 comprises 14 residues. The J segment lost 3 bases and the V segment lost 3 bases, leaving 3 bases of the junction unmatched. CDR3 DNA sequence: TGTGCCAGCAGTTTTGGCGGGAGGGTCTACGAGCAGTACTTC. Translated, it gives CASSFGGRVYEQYF.

This clonotype was recorded many times. This sequence joins TRBV27 and TRBJ2-7; perhaps D is TRBD1 or TRBD2 (6 bases each). This CDR3 contains 14 residues. Germline V gene sequence: CDR1 MNHEY, CDR2 SMNVEV (reference sequence). The V and J ends lost 2 bases and 7 bases respectively, with 15 bases between them. In DNA form, the CDR3 reads TGTGCCAGCAGTTTAACGGGGGCGACTAATGAGCAGTACTTC. It is translated as CASSLTGATNEQYF.

This clonotype was seen only a few times. This rearrangement joins TRBV19 to TRBJ1-4; D is uncertain. Between the trimmed V and J ends, which lost 7 bases and 4 bases, there was a span of 10 bases. The CDR3 has 13 residues. Germline V gives CDR1 LNHDA, CDR2 SQIVND (reference sequence). The CDR3 DNA follows: TGTGCCAGTAATGAAGAATTTAATGAAAAACTGTTTTTT. It codes for CASNEEFNEKLFF.

This clonotype occurred many times. This chain links TRBV7-9 with TRBJ2-3, with D possibly matching TRBD1 (5 bases). The CDR3 consists of 15 residues. Deletions cut 6 bases from V and 2 bases from J, with 15 bases between. Germline V gene sequence: CDR1 SEHNR, CDR2 FQNEAQ (reference sequence). CDR3 loop: CASRLHTGNTDTQYF. As DNA, the CDR3 is TGTGCCAGCAGACTCCATACAGGAAACACAGATACGCAGTATTTT.

A single count supports this clonotype. This clone may be a read error of a much larger clone one base away. No conserved phenylalanine or tryptophan ends this CDR3, so it is likely a read error. The CDR3 sequence is CSVKTGGYEQYS. The CDR3 coding sequence is TGCAGCGTTAAAACAGGGGGCTACGAGCAGTACTCC. The chain has TRBV29-1 and TRBJ2-7, with 8 bases lining up with TRBD1. V was pared by 5 bases and J by 3 bases, with 3 bases of the junction left unmatched. The germline V gene has CDR1 SQVTM and CDR2 ANQGSEA. The CDR3 consists of 12 residues.

There are a few counts of this clonotype. The V gene is TRBV12-1, the J gene TRBJ1-1. TRBV12-1 is an annotated pseudogene. The CDR3 has 13 amino acids. The CDR3 here is CASSFELNTEAFF. CDR3 nucleotide sequence: TGTGCCAGCAGCTTTGAACTGAACACTGAAGCTTTCTTT.

This clonotype showed up many times. This rearrangement joins TRBV30 to TRBJ1-5; 10 nucleotides align to TRBD1. There are 14 residues in the CDR3. Germline V lookup: CDR1 GTSNPN, CDR2 SVGIG (reference sequence). The ends lost 1 base at V and 7 bases at J; junction bases unmatched: 4. CDR3 coding DNA: TGTGCCTGGAGTGGCGGACAGGGGGTCCAGCCCCAGCATTTT. Its translation: CAWSGGQGVQPQHF.

This clonotype was recorded many times. The V call is TRBV7-9, the J call TRBJ2-5, with a possible D match to TRBD2 (5 bases). V was clipped by 5 bases and J by 2 bases, with 15 bases between them. CDR1 SEHNR and CDR2 FQNEAQ come from the germline V gene (reference sequence). This CDR3 has 15 amino acids. CDR3 in DNA: TGTGCCAGCAGCCCCCTCCTCGGGGTTCAAGAGACCCAGTACTTC. Its protein product is CASSPLLGVQETQYF.

The V call is TRBV5-8, the J call TRBJ1-3; D not resolved. There are 14 residues in the CDR3. Germline V gene sequence: CDR1 SGHTS, CDR2 YDEGEE. With 6 bases removed from V and 4 bases from J, the gap between germline ends came to 14 bases. The CDR3 loop is CASTLWDYGNTIYF. The CDR3 DNA follows: TGTGCCAGCACCCTGTGGGATTACGGAAACACCATATATTTT.

This clonotype appeared a few times. This chain connects TRBV12-3 or TRBV12-4 to TRBJ2-3; possibly TRBD2 for D (5 bases). CDR3 length equals 14 residues. The germline V and J ends were trimmed by 6 bases and 6 bases, with 16 bases remaining between them. CDR3 residues: CASSSDYEKDTQYF. DNA for the CDR3: TGTGCCAGCAGCTCCGACTATGAAAAGGATACGCAGTATTTT.

In this sample, this clonotype turned up a few times. The chain uses TRBV6-2 or TRBV6-3 and TRBJ1-5; 9 bases are shared with TRBD1. The germline gives CDR1 MNHEY, CDR2 SVGEGT. The CDR3 sequence is 20 residues long. Trimming cost V 2 bases and J 4 bases; bases outside gene matches: 18. The CDR3 DNA sequence: TGTGCCAGCAGTTACGACACTGTGGGGGGACAGGGACCGATTAATCAGCCCCAGCATTTT. It yields the protein CASSYDTVGGQGPINQPQHF.

There are many counts of this clonotype. This chain links TRBV7-9 with TRBJ1-3; D is unresolved. CDR3 size: 16 residues. Looked up from germline, CDR1 is SEHNR and CDR2 is FQNEAQ (reference sequence). The V end lost 2 bases, the J end lost 7 bases, and 18 bases lay between the germline ends. In DNA form, the CDR3 reads TGTGCCAGCAGCTTACTCCCGGGGAGAGTGGGCAACACCATATATTTT. Translating it yields CASSLLPGRVGNTIYF.

The V call is TRBV7-9, the J call TRBJ1-2, with D perhaps TRBD1 (5 bases). V lost 7 bases to trimming and J lost 0 bases, with 18 bases between them. CDR3 length: 16 amino acids. Germline values: CDR1 SEHNR, CDR2 FQNEAQ (reference sequence). CDR3 sequence reads: CASISDSRPSNYGYTF. In DNA form, the CDR3 reads TGTGCCAGCATCAGTGACAGCCGTCCTTCTAACTATGGCTACACCTTC.

CDR3 sequence (DNA): TGTGCCAGCAGCGTAAACGGGGACAGTAGCACAGATACGCAGTATTTT. This gives the protein CASSVNGDSSTDTQYF. The J gene is TRBJ2-3, the V gene TRBV9; 7 bases align to TRBD1. Germline CDR1 and CDR2: SGDLS and YYNGEE. The CDR3 spans 16 residues. The J segment lost 0 bases and the V segment lost 1 base, leaving 5 bases of the junction unmatched.

As to this clonotype: This may be a read error, as it is one base from a much larger clone. This chain connects TRBV2 to TRBJ1-1; D is ambiguous. With 0 bases removed from V and 9 bases from J, the gap between germline ends came to 14 bases. CDR3 length: 14 amino acids. Germline values: CDR1 SNHLY, CDR2 FYNNEI. CDR3 DNA sequence: TGTGCCAGCAGTGAAGCAACGGCATCCGAACAAGCTTTCTTT. It codes for CASSEATASEQAFF. The full variable domain, rest sourced from reference TRBV2 and TRBJ1-1, is EPEVTQTPSHQVTQMGQEVILRCVPISNHLYFYWYRQILGQKVEFLVSFYNNEISEKSEIFDDQFSVERPDGSNFTLKIRSTKLEDSAMYFCASSEATASEQAFFGQGTRLTVV.

CDR3: CSVDGGQGAREQYF. The CDR3 region has the DNA TGCAGCGTTGATGGGGGACAGGGGGCGAGGGAGCAGTACTTC. The J gene is TRBJ2-7, the V gene TRBV29-1; TRBD1 matches 12 bases. Trimming at V came to 3 bases and at J to 7 bases, leaving 7 bases not matched to a gene. Per the germline V gene, CDR1 is SQVTM and CDR2 is ANQGSEA. The CDR3 sequence is 14 residues long.

This clonotype was counted a few times. The rearrangement uses TRBV5-4 and TRBJ2-7, with 7 bases fitting TRBD2. CDR1 SGHNT and CDR2 YYREEE come from the germline V gene (reference sequence). With V trimmed by 0 bases and J by 4 bases, 7 bases remained unmatched. There are 15 residues in the CDR3. In nucleotides, the CDR3 is TGTGCCAGCAGCTTGGCCTCAGCGGGAATTTACGAGCAGTACTTC. It specifies CASSLASAGIYEQYF.